These 5 T cell receptor beta chains share one sample of origin, sequenced in a study of T cell responses to AZD1222 COVID-19 vaccine. The protocol was immunoSEQ multiplex PCR, while the TCRdb copy is restricted to in-frame clones and leaves out a portion. The sample has about 100,000 clones, approximately 90% seen once; the top ten hold about 17%. This material consisted of peripheral blood, taken on day 0 of AZD1222 vaccination. All receptors derive from an adult in good health.

The gene calls are TRBV6-5 and TRBJ1-1; D remains unclear. Germline V gene data show CDR1 as MNHEY and CDR2 as SVGAGI. Trimming shortened V by 0 bases and J by 4 bases, and 6 bases separated the two germline ends. This CDR3 spans 13 amino acids. Here the CDR3 DNA reads TGTGCCAGCAGTTACTCAGCGCGCACTGAAGCTTTCTTT. This translates into CASSYSARTEAFF.

The rearrangement links TRBV5-1 to TRBJ1-1, with 12 bases aligning to TRBD1. V dropped 4 bases and J dropped 11; count of bases not matched to a gene: 12. CDR3 size: 15 residues. CDR1 and CDR2 (germline): SGHRS, YFSETQ. The CDR3 DNA follows: TGCGCCAGCAGCCAACGCCCTGGGACAGGGGGCGACGCTTTCTTT. It specifies CASSQRPGTGGDAFF.

This clone was detected a few times. The chain employs TRBV5-5 and TRBJ2-7; D ambiguous. Per the germline V gene, CDR1 is SGHKS and CDR2 is YYEKEE (reference sequence). The CDR3 length is 14 residues. V was shortened by 0 bases and J by 6 bases, with 13 bases between the two germline ends. In nucleotides, the CDR3 is TGTGCCAGCAGCTTGGCTGGCTTTCTGGGCGAGCAGTACTTC. This codes for CASSLAGFLGEQYF. The full variable domain, completed using reference TRBV5-5 and TRBJ2-7, is DAGVTQSPTHLIKTRGQQVTLRCSPISGHKSVSWYQQVLGQGPQFIFQYYEKEERGRGNFPDRFSARQFPNYSSELNVNALLLGDSALYLCASSLAGFLGEQYFGPGTRLTVT.

This chain joins TRBV7-3 and TRBJ2-2; 9 positions agree with TRBD1. Germline CDR1 SGHTA, CDR2 FQGTGA. The CDR3 runs to 15 residues. V was pared by 5 bases and J by 4 bases, with 5 bases of the junction left unmatched. The CDR3 spells CASSRGQGITGELFF. The CDR3 nucleotides read TGTGCCAGCAGCCGTGGACAGGGGATCACCGGGGAGCTGTTTTTT.

V usage is TRBV7-9 and J usage is TRBJ2-7, with unresolved D. The CDR3 consists of 13 residues. V lost 6 bases, J lost 4 bases, and 13 bases lay in between. Per germline, CDR1 SEHNR and CDR2 FQNEAQ (reference sequence). The CDR3 region has the DNA TGTGCCAGCAGTCAAAACCGAGGTTACGAGCAGTACTTC. Amino acids: CASSQNRGYEQYF.